Shown below are 10 T cell receptor beta chains from a single sample sequenced in a study of CD8+CD57+ T cells in acquired aplastic anemia. TCR beta VDJ combinations and CDR3 sequences were profiled from genomic DNA. TCRdb used MiXCR to reprocess the reads, holding one entry per CDR3 protein. The table includes about 400,000 distinct CDR3 sequences, about two thirds detected once. The sample taken for sequencing was sorted CD4+, CD8+, or CD8+CD57+ T cells (not recorded which) from PBMCs. These receptors originate from a human donor in good health, serving as a control.

This clonotype was counted at least ten times. The chain couples TRBV4-3 to TRBJ2-3; TRBD1 agrees at 8 bases. The CDR3 is 17 amino acids. Germline loops: CDR1 LGHNA, CDR2 YSLEER. J was trimmed by 3 bases and V by 4 bases; bases with no gene match: 12. CDR3 sequence: CASSRTPGGAGTDTQYF. The CDR3 bases are TGCGCCAGCAGCCGAACCCCAGGGGGCGCAGGAACAGATACGCAGTATTTT.

This clonotype was recorded at least ten times. The CDR3 sequence: CASSLEPGREGYTF. As DNA, the CDR3 is TGCGCCAGCAGCTTGGAGCCAGGGCGGGAAGGCTACACCTTC. This rearrangement joins TRBV5-1 to TRBJ1-2; possible D gene TRBD1, 5 bases. This CDR3 comprises 14 residues. CDR1 is SGHRS, CDR2 YFSETQ, per germline. V shed 0 bases and J shed 8 bases, with 14 bases lying between them.

This clonotype showed up many times. The rearrangement uses TRBV6-5 and TRBJ2-7; TRBD1 matches at 7 bases. Per germline, CDR1 MNHEY and CDR2 SVGAGI. V dropped 5 bases and J dropped 2; count of bases not matched to a gene: 18. This CDR3 is built from 18 residues. The CDR3 loop reads CASSDLHRGRMGAYEQYF. The CDR3 nucleotides read TGTGCCAGCAGTGACCTACACAGGGGTCGAATGGGGGCCTACGAGCAGTACTTC.

Turning to this clonotype: A read error is likely, as this CDR3 ends without the conserved phenylalanine or tryptophan. This chain links TRBV7-3 with TRBJ2-7; the D gene is possibly TRBD1 (6 bases). The germline CDR1 and CDR2 sequences are SGHTA and FQGTGA. Trimming took off 7 bases at V and 3 bases at J, with 13 bases between the two ends. This CDR3 has 13 amino acids. CDR3: CASTLARGYEQYL. DNA of the CDR3: TGTGCCAGCACCCTAGCCAGGGGCTACGAGCAGTACTTA.

With regard to this clonotype: The junction shows a germline mismatch at one end, possibly a read error. The chain has TRBV7-8 and TRBJ1-1, with a possible D match to TRBD1 (6 bases). CDR1 SGHVS and CDR2 FQNEAQ come from the germline V gene. This CDR3 is 13 amino acids long. This CDR3 reads CASSFDAGAEALF. CDR3 nucleotides: TGTGCCAGCAGCTTTGATGCAGGGGCTGAAGCTTTGTTT.

This chain links TRBV7-3 with TRBJ1-5; no definite D call. Per the germline V gene, CDR1 is SGHTA and CDR2 is FQGTGA. This CDR3 has 13 residues. The germline V and J ends were trimmed by 6 bases and 8 bases, with 14 bases remaining between them. CDR3 in DNA: TGTGCCAGCAGTGTCAAGTCAAATGAGCCCCAGCATTTT. This sequence encodes CASSVKSNEPQHF. Variable domain in full (rest from reference TRBV7-3 and TRBJ1-5): GAGVSQTPSNKVTEKGKYVELRCDPISGHTALYWYRQSLGQGPEFLIYFQGTGAADDSGLPNDRFFAVRPEGSVSTLKIQRTERGDSAVYLCASSVKSNEPQHFGDGTRLSIL.

The V gene is TRBV12-3 or TRBV12-4, the J gene TRBJ2-6; the D gene could be TRBD1 or TRBD2 (5 bases each). V lost 4 bases to trimming and J lost 4 bases, with 11 bases between them. The CDR3 length is 15 residues. CDR3 loop: CASSSGTAGANVLTF. The CDR3 nucleotides are TGTGCCAGCAGTTCCGGGACCGCCGGGGCCAACGTCCTGACTTTC.

The gene calls are TRBV19 and TRBJ1-6, with D uncertain. Trimming left V 1 base short and J 15 bases short, with 25 bases between. Germline V CDR1 and CDR2: LNHDA, SQIVND (reference sequence). The CDR3 runs to 17 residues. The CDR3 sequence: CASSIGSPGYENSFLHF. In DNA form, the CDR3 reads TGTGCCAGTAGTATAGGCAGTCCTGGCTACGAGAATTCATTCCTCCACTTT.

CDR3 DNA sequence: TGCGCCAGCAGCCTCTTAGCGGGAGGAAATGGCTACACCTTC. As protein: CASSLLAGGNGYTF. The V and J genes are TRBV5-1 and TRBJ1-2; D gene ambiguous. Trimming removed 4 bases from V and 6 bases from J, with 16 bases in between. The CDR3 is made up of 14 amino acids. In germline, CDR1 is SGHRS, CDR2 YFSETQ.

The rearrangement links TRBV20-1 to TRBJ2-1; the D gene could be TRBD1 or TRBD2 (6 bases each). Trimming removed 0 bases from V and 3 bases from J, with 15 bases in between. The germline gives CDR1 DFQATT, CDR2 SNEGSKA (reference sequence). This CDR3 has 16 residues. The chain's CDR3 is CSARDPAGGFYNEQFF. CDR3 nucleotides: TGCAGTGCTAGAGACCCGGCCGGGGGCTTCTACAATGAGCAGTTCTTC.